This T cell receptor beta chain was profiled in a study of shared clonotypes between healthy human individuals. Turning to the study itself: A couple of women and a few men aged 18 to 49 served as donors.

Germline CDR1 MDHEN, CDR2 SYDVKM. The CDR3 spans 12 residues. V dropped 7 bases and J dropped 3 bases, with 10 bases sitting between them. Authors' processing steps: Junction-only sequences without quality scores were provided by ImmunoSEQ, so filtering was different. Produced via immunoSEQ multiplex PCR; TCRdb's table is partial and in-frame only. V and J calls and clone size come straight from that table; D and trimming were deduced from the DNA. The sample carries around 2.5 million clones, 93% recorded once. The TCR sequence derives from a man aged 18-30 years in good health. Some clones in this sample may be carry-over from other donors' samples. The sequenced sample was naive CD4+ T cells from PBMCs. Indicated subset: CD45RA+ positively selected. The chain is built from TRBV28 and TRBJ2-7, with D perhaps matching TRBD2 (5 bases). CDR3 DNA sequence: TGTGCCAGCAACCTGGGAGTCTACGAGCAGTACTTC. This translates into CASNLGVYEQYF. The complete variable domain, with remaining parts taken from reference TRBV28 and TRBJ2-7, reads DVKVTQSSRYLVKRTGEKVFLECVQDMDHENMFWYRQDPGLGLRLIYFSYDVKMKEKGDIPEGYSVSREKKERFSLILESASTNQTSMYLCASNLGVYEQYFGPGTRLTVT.